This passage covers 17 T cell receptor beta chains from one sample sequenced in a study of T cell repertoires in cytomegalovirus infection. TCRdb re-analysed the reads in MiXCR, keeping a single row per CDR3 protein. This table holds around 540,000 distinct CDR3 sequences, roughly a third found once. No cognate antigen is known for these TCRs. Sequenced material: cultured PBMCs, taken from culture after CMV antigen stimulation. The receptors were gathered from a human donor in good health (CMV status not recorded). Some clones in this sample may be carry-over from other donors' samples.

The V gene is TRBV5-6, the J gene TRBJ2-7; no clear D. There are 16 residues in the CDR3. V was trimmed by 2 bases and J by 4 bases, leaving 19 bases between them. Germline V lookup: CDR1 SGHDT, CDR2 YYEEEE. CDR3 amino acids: CASSLPETPGPYEQYF. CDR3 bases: TGTGCCAGCAGCTTACCTGAGACACCTGGACCTTACGAGCAGTACTTC.

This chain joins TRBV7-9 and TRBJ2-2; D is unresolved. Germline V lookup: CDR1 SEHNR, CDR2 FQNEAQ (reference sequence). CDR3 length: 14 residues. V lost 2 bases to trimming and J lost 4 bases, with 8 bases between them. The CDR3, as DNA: TGTGCCAGCAGCTTATCCCAGGTCACCGGGGAGCTGTTTTTT. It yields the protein CASSLSQVTGELFF. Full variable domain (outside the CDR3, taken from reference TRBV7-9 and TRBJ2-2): DTGVSQNPRHKITKRGQNVTFRCDPISEHNRLYWYRQTLGQGPEFLTYFQNEAQLEKSRLLSDRFSAERPKGSFSTLEIQRTEQGDSAMYLCASSLSQVTGELFFGEGSRLTVL.

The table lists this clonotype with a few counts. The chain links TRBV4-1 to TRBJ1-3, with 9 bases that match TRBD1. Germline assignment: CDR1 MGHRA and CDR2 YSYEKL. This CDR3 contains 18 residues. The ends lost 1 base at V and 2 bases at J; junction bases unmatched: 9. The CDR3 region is CASSQVGDRVYAGNTIYF. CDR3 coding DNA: TGCGCCAGCAGCCAAGTGGGGGACAGGGTCTACGCTGGAAACACCATATATTTT.

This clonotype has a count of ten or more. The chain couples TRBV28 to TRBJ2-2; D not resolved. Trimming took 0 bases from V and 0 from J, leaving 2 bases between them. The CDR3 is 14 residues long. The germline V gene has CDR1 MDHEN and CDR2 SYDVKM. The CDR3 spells CASSLWANTGELFF. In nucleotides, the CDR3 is TGTGCCAGCAGTTTATGGGCGAACACCGGGGAGCTGTTTTTT.

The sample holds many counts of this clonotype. CDR3 residues: CASSLALDLSEQFF. CDR3 DNA sequence: TGTGCCAGCAGCTTAGCATTAGACTTGTCCGAGCAGTTCTTC. The chain carries TRBV7-2 and TRBJ2-1, with unresolved D. CDR3 length: 14 residues. The V end lost 0 bases, the J end lost 10 bases, and 13 bases lay between the germline ends. Germline CDR1 SGHTA, CDR2 FQGNSA.

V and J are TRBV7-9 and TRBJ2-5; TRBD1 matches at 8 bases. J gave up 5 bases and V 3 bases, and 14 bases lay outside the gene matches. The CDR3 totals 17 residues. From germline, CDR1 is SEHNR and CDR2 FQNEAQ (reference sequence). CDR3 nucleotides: TGTGCCAGCAGCTTTCTAGCCCGACAGGGGCAGGGGGAGACCCAGTACTTC. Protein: CASSFLARQGQGETQYF. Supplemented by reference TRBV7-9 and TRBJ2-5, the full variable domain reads DTGVSQNPRHKITKRGQNVTFRCDPISEHNRLYWYRQTLGQGPEFLTYFQNEAQLEKSRLLSDRFSAERPKGSFSTLEIQRTEQGDSAMYLCASSFLARQGQGETQYFGPGTRLLVL.

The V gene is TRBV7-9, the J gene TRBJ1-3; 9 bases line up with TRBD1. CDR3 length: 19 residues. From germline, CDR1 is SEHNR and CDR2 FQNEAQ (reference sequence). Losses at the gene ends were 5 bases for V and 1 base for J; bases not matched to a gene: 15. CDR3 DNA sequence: TGTGCCAGCAGCGACCCCAGGGCAACAGGGGGCGCATCTGGAAACACCATATATTTT. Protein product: CASSDPRATGGASGNTIYF.

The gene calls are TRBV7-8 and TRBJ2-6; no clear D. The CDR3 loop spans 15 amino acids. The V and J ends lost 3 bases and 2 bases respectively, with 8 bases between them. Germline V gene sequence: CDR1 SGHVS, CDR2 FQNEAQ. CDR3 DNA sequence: TGTGCCAGCAGCTTTGGCTGGGCTGGGGCCAACGTCCTGACTTTC. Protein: CASSFGWAGANVLTF. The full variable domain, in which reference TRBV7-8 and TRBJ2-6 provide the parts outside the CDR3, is GAGVSQSPRYKVAKRGQDVALRCDPISGHVSLFWYQQALGQGPEFLTYFQNEAQLDKSGLPSDRFFAERPEGSVSTLKIQRTQQEDSAVYLCASSFGWAGANVLTFGAGSRLTVL.

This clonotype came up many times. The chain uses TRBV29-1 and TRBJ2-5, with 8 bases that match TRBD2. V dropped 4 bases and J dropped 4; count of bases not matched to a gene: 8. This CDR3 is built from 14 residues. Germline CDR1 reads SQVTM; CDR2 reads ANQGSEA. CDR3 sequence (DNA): TGCAGCGTTGCCGGAGCGGGAGCCCGAGAGACCCAGTACTTC. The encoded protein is CSVAGAGARETQYF.

CDR3 DNA sequence: TGTGCCAGCAGCTCGGACAGGGGTATGGAGACCCAGTACTTC. Encoded protein: CASSSDRGMETQYF. The rearrangement links TRBV13 to TRBJ2-5; 9 bases line up with TRBD1. The germline gives CDR1 PRHDT, CDR2 FYEKMQ (reference sequence). CDR3 length: 14 amino acids. V trimming: 4 bases; J trimming: 5 bases; junction bases outside the gene matches: 5.

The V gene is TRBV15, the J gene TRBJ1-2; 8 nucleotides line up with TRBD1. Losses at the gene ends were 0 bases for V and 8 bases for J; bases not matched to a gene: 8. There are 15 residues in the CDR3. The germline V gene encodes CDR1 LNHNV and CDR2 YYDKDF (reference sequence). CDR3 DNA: TGTGCCACCAGCAGAGATTTAGGACAGGGAGAGGGCTACACCTTC. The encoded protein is CATSRDLGQGEGYTF.

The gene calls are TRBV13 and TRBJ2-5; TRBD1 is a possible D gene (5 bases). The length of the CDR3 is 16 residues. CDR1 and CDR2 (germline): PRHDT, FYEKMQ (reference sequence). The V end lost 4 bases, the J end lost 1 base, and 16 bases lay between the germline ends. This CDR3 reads CASSSGLGRLQETQYF. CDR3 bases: TGTGCCAGCAGCTCTGGATTGGGGCGTCTCCAAGAGACCCAGTACTTC.

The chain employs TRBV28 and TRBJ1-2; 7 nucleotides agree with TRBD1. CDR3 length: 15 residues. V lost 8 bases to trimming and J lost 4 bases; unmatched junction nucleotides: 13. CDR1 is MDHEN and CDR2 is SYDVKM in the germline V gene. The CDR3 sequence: CASGGDRSGPYGYTF. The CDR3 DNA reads TGTGCCAGCGGGGGGGACAGAAGCGGCCCCTATGGCTACACCTTC.

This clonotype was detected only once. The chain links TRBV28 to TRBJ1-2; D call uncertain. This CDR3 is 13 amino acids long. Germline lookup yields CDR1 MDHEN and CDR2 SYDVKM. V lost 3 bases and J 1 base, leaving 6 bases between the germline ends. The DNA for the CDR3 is TGTGCCAGCAGTTTGACCAATAACTATGGCTACACCTTC. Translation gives CASSLTNNYGYTF.

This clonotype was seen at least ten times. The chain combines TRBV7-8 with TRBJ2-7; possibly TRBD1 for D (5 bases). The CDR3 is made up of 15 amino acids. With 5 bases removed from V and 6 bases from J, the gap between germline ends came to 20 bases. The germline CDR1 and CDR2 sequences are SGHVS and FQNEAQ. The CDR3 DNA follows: TGTGCCAGCAGCAGAGGACATTCGGAAGGCCTCGAGCAGTACTTC. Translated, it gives CASSRGHSEGLEQYF.

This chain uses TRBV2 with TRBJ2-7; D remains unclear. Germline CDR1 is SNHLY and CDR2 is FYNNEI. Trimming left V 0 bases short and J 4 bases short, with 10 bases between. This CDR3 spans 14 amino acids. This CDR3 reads CASSEAMTKYEQYV. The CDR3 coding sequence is TGTGCCAGCAGTGAAGCTATGACCAAGTACGAGCAGTACGTC.

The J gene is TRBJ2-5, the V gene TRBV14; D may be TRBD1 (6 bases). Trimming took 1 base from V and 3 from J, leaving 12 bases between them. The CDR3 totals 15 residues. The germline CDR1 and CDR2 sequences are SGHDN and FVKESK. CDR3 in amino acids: CASSQASTGKETQYF. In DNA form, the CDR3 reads TGTGCCAGCAGCCAAGCATCGACAGGAAAAGAGACCCAGTACTTC.